The rows below give T cell receptor beta chains drawn from one sample of a study of early T cells in non-severe SARS-CoV-2 infection. Each CDR3 protein is one row after TCRdb ran MiXCR on the 5' RACE reads. The table shows about 35,000 distinct CDR3 sequences, with about 8% occurring only once. The sequenced sample was whole blood, obtained at baseline. Receptors were obtained from an adult who was a healthcare worker with PCR-confirmed SARS-CoV-2 infection or an uninfected control (not recorded which). CDR3s include the opening cysteine and the closing phenylalanine or tryptophan. Each record gives: V gene, clone size, D gene, J gene, CDR3 DNA, CDR3 protein. A D gene is named only where the DNA matches it firmly. The size of a clone is reported for some rows only, either as once, few or many, or as a class for expanded clones.

v_gene: TRBV6-6
abundance: NA
d_gene: TRBD2
j_gene: TRBJ2-5
CDR3nt: TGTGCCAGCAGTTATAACACCTTTAGACTAGCGGGGCACCAAGAGACCCAGTACTTC
CDR3aa: CASSYNTFRLAGHQETQYF

v_gene: TRBV6-5
abundance: few
d_gene: TRBD1
j_gene: TRBJ2-7
CDR3nt: TGTGCCAGCAGTTCGAACAGGGGACGGCTATACTACGAGCAGTACTTC
CDR3aa: CASSSNRGRLYYEQYF

v_gene: TRBV7-2
abundance: many
d_gene: NA
j_gene: TRBJ2-3
CDR3nt: TGTGCCAGCAGCTTCGTTCTCACAGATACGCAGTATTTT
CDR3aa: CASSFVLTDTQYF

v_gene: TRBV10-2
abundance: NA
d_gene: TRBD2
j_gene: TRBJ2-3
CDR3nt: TGCGCCAGCTTACTAGCGGGAGACCTCACAGATACGCAGTATTTT
CDR3aa: CASLLAGDLTDTQYF

v_gene: TRBV7-2
abundance: many
d_gene: TRBD2
j_gene: TRBJ2-1
CDR3nt: TGTGCCAGCAGCTTAGCGCGGGGGGGCAATGAGCAGTTCTTC
CDR3aa: CASSLARGGNEQFF

v_gene: TRBV12-3/TRBV12-4
abundance: NA
d_gene: NA
j_gene: TRBJ2-2
CDR3nt: TGTGCCAGCAGTTTACTACAGGGTGATGCCGGGGAGCTGTTTTTT
CDR3aa: CASSLLQGDAGELFF

v_gene: TRBV5-1
abundance: NA
d_gene: NA
j_gene: TRBJ2-1
CDR3nt: TGCGCCAGCAGCTTTCAACACCGACGGAGCTACAATGAGCAGTTCTTC
CDR3aa: CASSFQHRRSYNEQFF

v_gene: TRBV5-6
abundance: many
d_gene: NA
j_gene: TRBJ2-1
CDR3nt: TGTGCCAGCAGCTTGGCCGAGACAAGCGCTATAAACCACAATGAGCAGTTCTTC
CDR3aa: CASSLAETSAINHNEQFF

v_gene: TRBV5-1
abundance: NA
d_gene: TRBD2
j_gene: TRBJ2-2
CDR3nt: TGCGCCAGCTCCCCCGGACTAGCGCCTAACACCGGGGAGCTGTTTTTT
CDR3aa: CASSPGLAPNTGELFF

v_gene: TRBV11-2
abundance: NA
d_gene: NA
j_gene: TRBJ2-5
CDR3nt: TGTGCCAGCAGCTTAGATTTCTCGCGGCAAGAGACCCAGTACTTC
CDR3aa: CASSLDFSRQETQYF

v_gene: TRBV29-1
abundance: NA
d_gene: NA
j_gene: TRBJ1-6
CDR3nt: TGCAGCGGGAGGCGGGGGGATAATTCACCCCTCCACTTT
CDR3aa: CSGRRGDNSPLHF

v_gene: TRBV7-2
abundance: many
d_gene: NA
j_gene: TRBJ2-7
CDR3nt: TGTGCCAGCAGCCCCCTAGGGGGTACCTACGAGCAGTACTTC
CDR3aa: CASSPLGGTYEQYF

v_gene: TRBV27
abundance: NA
d_gene: NA
j_gene: TRBJ1-2
CDR3nt: TGTGCCAGCAGTTTATGGGCAGGGGTCGGCTACACCTTC
CDR3aa: CASSLWAGVGYTF

v_gene: TRBV7-9
abundance: many
d_gene: NA
j_gene: TRBJ1-3
CDR3nt: TGTGCCAGCAGCTTCACAGACTCTGGAAACACCATATATTTT
CDR3aa: CASSFTDSGNTIYF

v_gene: TRBV4-1
abundance: many
d_gene: NA
j_gene: TRBJ2-7
CDR3nt: TGCGCCAGCAGCCAAGTGGAGGGGGTCTCCTACGAGCAGTACTTC
CDR3aa: CASSQVEGVSYEQYF

v_gene: TRBV5-1
abundance: many
d_gene: NA
j_gene: TRBJ1-5
CDR3nt: TGCGCCAGCAGCTTAGGAACAGGTTTGGGCCAGCCCCAGCATTTT
CDR3aa: CASSLGTGLGQPQHF

v_gene: TRBV7-9
abundance: many
d_gene: NA
j_gene: TRBJ2-5
CDR3nt: TGTGCCAGCAGCTTAGCCGGCACACAAGAGACCCAGTACTTC
CDR3aa: CASSLAGTQETQYF

v_gene: TRBV4-1
abundance: NA
d_gene: NA
j_gene: TRBJ2-7
CDR3nt: TGCGCCAGCAGCCAAGACGGGCTACCGACCTCCTACGAGCAGTACTTC
CDR3aa: CASSQDGLPTSYEQYF

v_gene: TRBV4-1
abundance: NA
d_gene: NA
j_gene: TRBJ1-5
CDR3nt: TGCGCCAGCAGCCCGGGAGACCATAGCAATCAGCCCCAGCATTTT
CDR3aa: CASSPGDHSNQPQHF